This T cell receptor beta chain was observed in a study of shared clonotypes between healthy human individuals. Study-level results: Rarefaction showed sorted-subset sequencing was incomplete despite large depth.

Generated by immunoSEQ multiplex PCR, the TCRdb table keeps only in-frame clones and is missing some. Found here are 2.5 million or so clones, roughly nine tenths of them singletons; the top ten hold around 0.15%. As for this clone: The antigen remains undetermined.

The source material was naive CD4+ T cells sorted from blood. Noted subset: CD45RA+ positively selected. This TCR came from a man between 18 and 29 years old in good health.

The CDR3 spells CASSIPAGYRLFF. The CDR3 nucleotides read TGTGCCAGTAGTATTCCCGCCGGCTACCGGCTGTTTTTT. The chain couples TRBV19 to TRBJ1-4; D remains ambiguous. Germline V gene data show CDR1 as LNHDA and CDR2 as SQIVND (reference sequence). V lost 3 bases and J lost 14, with 16 bases in between. The CDR3 has 13 residues.